This T cell receptor (beta chain) was obtained from a study of blood T cell repertoires in COVID-19. Overall study: From the United States, Italy and Spain came samples of acute and convalescent COVID-19. PBMCs, B-cell-depleted T cells, or T cells were the source of the cDNA or gDNA that made up the material.

The germline CDR1 and CDR2 sequences are SQVTM and ANQGSEA. The CDR3 is 12 amino acids. V shed 7 bases and J 10 bases; nucleotides not matched to a gene: 12. Measured with immunoSEQ multiplex PCR; TCRdb has only the in-frame clones, and not every one. Counted here are 130,000 to 150,000 clones, 89% occurring once; the ten biggest clones make up around 1.5%. The chain uses TRBV29-1 and TRBJ1-1, with TRBD1 matching over 7 bases. The clonotype was recovered from a human donor in a cohort sampled during active COVID-19. The sample taken for sequencing was peripheral blood. The CDR3 nucleotides read TGCAGCGCCGGACAGGAGGATATGGGAGCTTTCTTT. This codes for CSAGQEDMGAFF.